The 10 T cell receptor beta chains presented below share a single source sample, sequenced in a study of shared clonotypes between healthy human individuals. The table came from immunoSEQ multiplex PCR; TCRdb's copy has only in-frame clones and leaves some out. The sample consists of approximately 98,000 clones, approximately 70% of them appearing once. Sequencing input: memory CD8+ T cells sorted from blood. Subset specified: CD45RO+ cells pooled with CCR7-negative TemRA cells. The receptors come from a woman aged 25 to 45 in good health.

The chain employs TRBV13 and TRBJ1-1, with a tentative D call TRBD1 (6 bases). Per germline, CDR1 PRHDT and CDR2 FYEKMQ (reference sequence). This CDR3 region has 14 residues. V was clipped by 5 bases and J by 4 bases, with 14 bases between them. The CDR3 loop is CASSPLRTVTEAFF. The CDR3 region has the DNA TGTGCCAGCAGCCCCCTGCGGACAGTCACTGAAGCTTTCTTT.

The genes are TRBV13 and TRBJ1-4, with 7 bases lining up with TRBD1. The length of the CDR3 is 15 residues. The V gene's germline CDR1 is PRHDT and CDR2 FYEKMQ (reference sequence). The trim removed 1 base at V and 8 bases at J, leaving 7 bases unmatched. The CDR3 sequence: CASSLVAGGDEKLFF. The CDR3 nucleotides are TGTGCCAGCAGCTTAGTCGCAGGGGGAGACGAAAAACTGTTTTTT.

V usage is TRBV7-2 and J usage is TRBJ1-3, with unresolved D. The V end lost 3 bases, the J end lost 7 bases, and 10 bases lay between the germline ends. CDR3 length: 13 amino acids. Germline V gives CDR1 SGHTA, CDR2 FQGNSA. CDR3 protein: CASSLRTWNTIYF. The CDR3, as DNA: TGTGCCAGCAGCTTGCGGACCTGGAACACCATATATTTT.

The CDR3 DNA sequence: TGTGCCTGGAGTGGGAAGGGGGGGAGTGACACCATATATTTT. As protein: CAWSGKGGSDTIYF. The chain employs TRBV30 and TRBJ1-3, with a weak D call TRBD1 (6 bases). Trimming cost V 1 base and J 8 bases, with 15 bases left between them. The V gene's germline CDR1 is GTSNPN and CDR2 SVGIG (reference sequence). This CDR3 has 14 amino acids.

V is TRBV6-4 and J is TRBJ2-5; D not resolved. This CDR3 spans 17 amino acids. Germline CDR1 MRHNA, CDR2 SNTAGT. V was shortened by 0 bases and J by 5 bases, with 19 bases between the two germline ends. The CDR3 DNA is TGTGCCAGCAGTGACTCGAGTGGTCAACCTAACCGGGAGACCCAGTACTTC. As protein: CASSDSSGQPNRETQYF.

The V and J genes are TRBV5-1 and TRBJ1-2, with D possibly matching TRBD1 (6 bases). Germline CDR1 is SGHRS and CDR2 is YFSETQ. V was cut by 4 bases and J by 7 bases, with 14 bases left in between. This CDR3 region has 13 residues. CDR3 sequence: CASSPTGTSGYTF. The DNA of the CDR3 is TGCGCCAGCAGCCCGACCGGGACAAGTGGCTACACCTTC.

The chain uses TRBV5-1 and TRBJ1-2; the D gene is possibly TRBD1 (5 bases). The CDR3 loop spans 12 amino acids. V gave up 5 bases and J gave up 4 bases, with 9 bases separating them. Germline CDR1 reads SGHRS; CDR2 reads YFSETQ. CDR3 bases: TGCGCCAGCAGATCGACAGCCTATGGCTACACCTTC. Translating it yields CASRSTAYGYTF.

Details on this clone: The same CDR3 is also encoded by other DNA sequences in this sample. CDR3 nucleotides: TGTGCCAGCAGCTTAACTAGCGGGCCCTCAGATACGCAGTATTTT. This codes for CASSLTSGPSDTQYF. This chain connects TRBV7-3 to TRBJ2-3; 7 positions match TRBD2. CDR1 and CDR2 from the germline V gene are SGHTA and FQGTGA. The CDR3 runs 15 residues. J was trimmed by 4 bases and V by 0 bases; bases with no gene match: 4.

The gene calls are TRBV6-1 and TRBJ1-5; tentatively, D is TRBD1 (6 bases). CDR3 size: 13 residues. V lost 6 bases, J lost 4 bases, and 10 bases lay in between. The germline CDR1 and CDR2 sequences are MNHNS and SASEGT. CDR3 sequence reads: CASSKDSNQPQHF. The CDR3 DNA follows: TGTGCCAGCAGCAAGGACAGTAATCAGCCCCAGCATTTT.

The chain carries TRBV6-6 and TRBJ1-3; unclear D gene. The V end was cut by 6 bases, the J end by 4 bases, with 7 bases between. The germline V gene encodes CDR1 MNHNY and CDR2 SVGAGI (reference sequence). The length of the CDR3 is 12 residues. This chain's CDR3 is CASSHEGNTIYF. For the CDR3, the DNA is TGTGCCAGCAGCCACGAGGGAAACACCATATATTTT.